These 13 T cell receptor beta chains were all obtained from the same sample, sequenced in a study of metastatic and nonmetastatic thyroid tumors. TCRdb reassembled clones from the PCR reads with MiXCR. The table includes fewer than 30,000 clones, 16% detected once. Every patient was untreated before thyroid surgery. Specimen: blood. All receptors derive from a female donor with papillary thyroid cancer or a benign thyroid nodule (not recorded which). Some clones in this sample may be carry-over from other donors' samples.

This clone was seen at least ten times. The rearrangement uses TRBV12-5 and TRBJ2-7; D remains ambiguous. V lost 1 base and J lost 4, with 20 bases in between. The CDR3 is 17 residues long. Germline CDR1 is LGHNT and CDR2 is FRNRAP. The CDR3 DNA is TGTGCTAGTGGTTTGGCTATGTCAGGAGAGACCCTTTACGAGCAGTACTTC. Translation gives CASGLAMSGETLYEQYF.

This clone is labeled as medium-sized (0.01 to 0.1%). The chain carries TRBV2 and TRBJ2-1, with TRBD2 matching over 7 bases. The junction had 6 bases not matched to a gene; V was cut back by 4 bases and J by 9 bases. Germline CDR1 SNHLY, CDR2 FYNNEI. The CDR3 is 13 amino acids. The CDR3 loop is CASSVVGRGEQFF. The CDR3 DNA reads TGTGCCAGCAGTGTCGTAGGGAGGGGTGAGCAGTTCTTC.

This clone showed up many times. In DNA, the CDR3 is TGCAGCGTCGAGGGGCCCCTCAGCACAGATACGCAGTATTTT. Amino acids: CSVEGPLSTDTQYF. The chain carries TRBV29-1 and TRBJ2-3; either TRBD1 or TRBD2 may supply D (5 bases each). V gave up 6 bases and J gave up 0 bases, with 13 bases separating them. Germline V lookup: CDR1 SQVTM, CDR2 ANQGSEA. CDR3 length: 14 residues.

This clone appeared many times. The rearrangement uses TRBV5-4 and TRBJ1-3; D uncertain. Per germline, CDR1 SGHNT and CDR2 YYREEE (reference sequence). This CDR3 has 15 amino acids. The V and J ends lost 2 bases and 0 bases respectively, with 9 bases between them. The CDR3 here is CASSFMGSSGNTIYF. The CDR3 DNA follows: TGTGCCAGCAGCTTCATGGGATCCTCTGGAAACACCATATATTTT.

This clone ranks as medium-sized. The chain uses TRBV6-1 and TRBJ1-5, with D unclear. CDR1 and CDR2 from the germline V gene are MNHNS and SASEGT. The CDR3 totals 13 residues. V lost 9 bases, J lost 6 bases, and 15 bases lay in between. The CDR3 protein is CASRRREAQPQHF. The CDR3 nucleotides are TGTGCCAGTCGGCGGCGGGAAGCTCAGCCCCAGCATTTT.

The V and J genes are TRBV5-1 and TRBJ2-7; TRBD1 or TRBD2 may be the D gene (5 bases each). V lost 3 bases and J lost 3, with 10 bases in between. CDR3 length: 13 residues. Germline V lookup: CDR1 SGHRS, CDR2 YFSETQ. CDR3 sequence reads: CASSWDAGYEQYF. The DNA of the CDR3 is TGCGCCAGCAGCTGGGACGCCGGCTACGAGCAGTACTTC.

This clone appeared many times. J is TRBJ1-4 and V is TRBV4-2; D uncertain. The CDR3 sequence is 11 residues long. The germline V gene encodes CDR1 LGHNA and CDR2 YNFKEQ. Between the trimmed V and J ends, which lost 6 bases and 3 bases, there was a span of 2 bases. The CDR3 DNA sequence: TGTGCCAGCAGTTCTAATGAAAAACTGTTTTTT. Its protein is CASSSNEKLFF.

The chain joins TRBV6-2 or TRBV6-3 to TRBJ2-7, with D perhaps TRBD2 (5 bases). CDR1 and CDR2 (germline): MNHEY, SVGEGT. This CDR3 is 15 amino acids long. V shed 7 bases and J shed 0 bases, with 16 bases lying between them. The chain's CDR3 is CASTLGALPSYEQYF. In nucleotides, the CDR3 is TGTGCCAGCACCTTGGGAGCCTTACCCTCCTACGAGCAGTACTTC.

This clone came up many times. The rearrangement joins TRBV9 to TRBJ2-2; D tentatively reads TRBD1 or TRBD2 (6 bases each). Trimming stripped 7 bases from V and 0 bases from J, with 10 bases between. Germline-derived CDR1 and CDR2 are SGDLS and YYNGEE. The CDR3 has 14 amino acids. The CDR3 sequence: CASEGGANTGELFF. The CDR3, as DNA: TGTGCCAGCGAGGGGGGCGCGAACACCGGGGAGCTGTTTTTT.

The V gene is TRBV4-1, the J gene TRBJ2-7; D not resolved. From germline, CDR1 is MGHRA and CDR2 YSYEKL. Trimming cost V 0 bases and J 8 bases, with 8 bases left between them. The length of the CDR3 is 12 residues. The CDR3 bases are TGCGCCAGCAGCCAAGATTTTGGGAAGCAGTACTTC. This encodes CASSQDFGKQYF.

This clone was detected a few times. The gene calls are TRBV4-2 and TRBJ1-4; 8 nucleotides match TRBD1. Germline CDR1 is LGHNA and CDR2 is YNFKEQ. J was trimmed by 2 bases and V by 4 bases; bases with no gene match: 6. This CDR3 has 16 residues. The CDR3 loop reads CASSRTTGGTNEKLFF. The CDR3 nucleotides read TGTGCCAGCAGCCGCACCACAGGGGGGACTAATGAAAAACTGTTTTTT.

This clone was detected many times. This chain joins TRBV28 and TRBJ1-5, with D tentatively TRBD1 (6 bases). Deletions cut 5 bases from V and 9 bases from J, with 26 bases between. The CDR3 sequence is 17 residues long. Germline V lookup: CDR1 MDHEN, CDR2 SYDVKM. This CDR3 is CASSMWQGPSAFGPQHF. The CDR3 region has the DNA TGTGCCAGCAGTATGTGGCAGGGGCCGTCGGCTTTCGGGCCCCAGCATTTT.

This clone was recorded at least ten times. The rearrangement uses TRBV20-1 and TRBJ2-7; the match to TRBD2 covers 10 bases. V dropped 6 bases and J dropped 4; count of bases not matched to a gene: 9. The CDR3 runs 14 residues. Germline loops: CDR1 DFQATT, CDR2 SNEGSKA (reference sequence). The CDR3, as DNA: TGCAGTGCACTCGGACTAGCGGCGCCGTACGAGCAGTACTTC. Residues: CSALGLAAPYEQYF.